A single sample is the source of the 21 T cell receptor beta chains below, sequenced in a study of control samples from healthy donors and cancer patients. Libraries were prepared by immunoSEQ multiplex PCR; TCRdb keeps only in-frame clonotypes and omits some of them. This table holds 45,000 to 60,000 clones, approximately 90% found once. Source material: PBMCs. These receptors came from a man in his 60s with head and neck cancer.

The chain is built from TRBV9 and TRBJ1-1; 11 bases fit TRBD1. This CDR3 spans 15 amino acids. Germline trimming cut 4 bases from V and 5 bases from J; bases unmatched to any gene: 7. Germline assignment: CDR1 SGDLS and CDR2 YYNGEE. CDR3 protein: CASSILDRGLTEAFF. The CDR3 DNA sequence: TGTGCCAGCAGCATACTGGACAGGGGGCTGACTGAAGCTTTCTTT. The full variable domain, completed using reference TRBV9 and TRBJ1-1, is DSGVTQTPKHLITATGQRVTLRCSPRSGDLSVYWYQQSLDQGLQFLIQYYNGEERAKGNILERFSAQQFPDLHSELNLSSLELGDSALYFCASSILDRGLTEAFFGQGTRLTVV.

This chain uses TRBV7-9 with TRBJ1-4, with no clear D. CDR3 size: 14 residues. Trimming stripped 2 bases from V and 4 bases from J, with 8 bases between. CDR1 and CDR2 (germline): SEHNR, FQNEAQ (reference sequence). The CDR3 DNA sequence: TGTGCCAGCAGCTTAAGGCTGAGTAATGAAAAACTGTTTTTT. Translating it yields CASSLRLSNEKLFF. The whole variable domain, filled in from reference TRBV7-9 and TRBJ1-4, reads DTGVSQNPRHKITKRGQNVTFRCDPISEHNRLYWYRQTLGQGPEFLTYFQNEAQLEKSRLLSDRFSAERPKGSFSTLEIQRTEQGDSAMYLCASSLRLSNEKLFFGSGTQLSVL.

CDR3 nucleotide sequence: TGTGCCTTCCGAAGGACATCTAATGAAAAACTGTTTTTT. This encodes CAFRRTSNEKLFF. V gene TRBV30 combines with J gene TRBJ1-4; D possibly corresponds to TRBD1 (5 bases). Trimming cost V 7 bases and J 3 bases, with 12 bases left between them. The CDR3 is 13 amino acids. Germline values: CDR1 GTSNPN, CDR2 SVGIG (reference sequence).

This rearrangement joins TRBV6-1 to TRBJ1-2; D perhaps matches TRBD1 (5 bases). CDR1 is MNHNS, CDR2 SASEGT, per germline. The CDR3 has 14 residues. Trimming shortened V by 3 bases and J by 2 bases, and 10 bases separated the two germline ends. CDR3 nucleotide sequence: TGTGCCAGCAGTGATTACAGGAAAAACTATGGCTACACCTTC. Its translation is CASSDYRKNYGYTF.

The V and J genes are TRBV7-2 and TRBJ2-7; either TRBD1 or TRBD2 may supply D (5 bases each). V shed 2 bases and J shed 2 bases, with 19 bases lying between them. There are 17 residues in the CDR3. Germline-derived CDR1 and CDR2 are SGHTA and FQGNSA. The CDR3 is CASSLTRTTGPTYEQYF. CDR3 coding DNA: TGTGCCAGCAGCTTAACTAGAACTACGGGACCAACCTACGAGCAGTACTTC.

The sample holds one count of this clone. This rearrangement joins TRBV7-2 to TRBJ1-3; a possible D gene is TRBD1 (6 bases). V shed 4 bases and J shed 1 base, with 17 bases lying between them. The CDR3 contains 17 residues. Germline assignment: CDR1 SGHTA and CDR2 FQGNSA. CDR3 protein: CASSSRGQKTSGNTIYF. The CDR3 DNA is TGTGCCAGCAGCTCCCGCGGACAGAAAACTTCTGGAAACACCATATATTTT.

This chain connects TRBV4-3 to TRBJ2-5; 9 bases map to TRBD1. CDR3 size: 15 residues. J lost 5 bases, V lost 1 base, and 5 bases had no gene match. The germline V gene encodes CDR1 LGHNA and CDR2 YSLEER. The CDR3 DNA is TGCGCCAGCAGCCAAGGAAACAGGGGGCCGGAGACCCAGTACTTC. Translating gives CASSQGNRGPETQYF.

This chain uses TRBV11-3 with TRBJ2-2, with 11 bases aligning to TRBD2. J lost 8 bases, V lost 5 bases, and 1 base had no gene match. Germline values: CDR1 SGHNT, CDR2 YENEEA. The CDR3 length is 13 residues. The CDR3, as DNA: TGTGCCAGCAGCAGACTAGCGGGAGGGGAGCTGTTTTTT. Its translation is CASSRLAGGELFF.

V and J are TRBV7-2 and TRBJ2-7; TRBD2 agrees at 11 bases. V dropped 5 bases and J dropped 1; count of bases not matched to a gene: 4. The CDR3 totals 15 residues. Germline values: CDR1 SGHTA, CDR2 FQGNSA. The CDR3 DNA reads as TGTGCCAGCAGCAGACTAGCGGGGCAATCCTACGAGCAGTACTTC. Amino acids: CASSRLAGQSYEQYF.

The chain recombines TRBV4-2 with TRBJ1-5; 10 bases are a match to TRBD1. This CDR3 is built from 15 residues. Germline assignment: CDR1 LGHNA and CDR2 YNFKEQ. The trim removed 6 bases at V and 5 bases at J, leaving 7 bases unmatched. The CDR3 region has the DNA TGTGCCAGCAGACGCGGACAGGGGGGGGATCAGCCCCAGCATTTT. This translates into CASRRGQGGDQPQHF.

The chain is built from TRBV11-2 and TRBJ2-3; D remains unclear. The V and J ends lost 1 base and 2 bases respectively, with 13 bases between them. The CDR3 extends over 16 amino acids. Per germline, CDR1 SGHAT and CDR2 FQNNGV. The CDR3 spells CASSLAPGRPTDTQYF. Written as DNA, the CDR3 is TGTGCCAGCAGCTTAGCCCCGGGCAGACCCACAGATACGCAGTATTTT.

V and J are TRBV11-2 and TRBJ2-7; no reliable D call. This CDR3 comprises 12 residues. CDR1 and CDR2 (germline): SGHAT, FQNNGV. Trimming left V 2 bases short and J 6 bases short, with 8 bases between. The CDR3 sequence: CASSLFGGEQYF. The CDR3 DNA sequence: TGTGCCAGCAGCTTATTTGGTGGCGAGCAGTACTTC.

V usage is TRBV9 and J usage is TRBJ1-1; 8 bases align to TRBD1. V gave up 2 bases and J gave up 1 base; unmatched junction bases: 7. Germline CDR1 reads SGDLS; CDR2 reads YYNGEE. The CDR3 consists of 16 residues. The CDR3 nucleotides are TGTGCCAGCAGCGTCGGATTAGGGACAGGGAACACTGAAGCTTTCTTT. This encodes CASSVGLGTGNTEAFF.

The rearrangement uses TRBV3-1 (or the pseudogene TRBV3-2) and TRBJ2-2; a possible D gene is TRBD2 (5 bases). In germline, CDR1 is LGHDT, CDR2 YNNKEL (reference sequence). V lost 5 bases and J lost 4, with 8 bases in between. This CDR3 spans 13 amino acids. Written as DNA, the CDR3 is TGTGCCAGCAGCTTACGGGGCACCGGGGAGCTGTTTTTT. It encodes CASSLRGTGELFF.

The V and J genes are TRBV4-1 and TRBJ2-7, with unresolved D. Trimming cost V 11 bases and J 3 bases, with 11 bases left between them. Germline CDR1 is MGHRA and CDR2 is YSYEKL. This CDR3 has 11 residues. The CDR3 sequence is CAAGPIYEQYF. The DNA for the CDR3 is TGCGCCGCAGGACCAATCTACGAGCAGTACTTC.

The rearrangement uses TRBV30 and TRBJ2-5; D is perhaps TRBD2 (5 bases). Germline V gene sequence: CDR1 GTSNPN, CDR2 SVGIG (reference sequence). Trimming shortened V by 0 bases and J by 7 bases, and 18 bases separated the two germline ends. This CDR3 spans 15 amino acids. The DNA for the CDR3 is TGTGCCTGGAGTGTAAACGGGGTCGGCGAAGGGACCCAGTACTTC. Its translation: CAWSVNGVGEGTQYF.

CDR3 in amino acids: CASSLTGSGGDTQYF. CDR3 in DNA: TGTGCCAGCAGCTTAACAGGGTCAGGGGGGGATACGCAGTATTTT. V usage is TRBV7-3 and J usage is TRBJ2-3, with D perhaps TRBD1 (7 bases). From germline, CDR1 is SGHTA and CDR2 FQGTGA. This CDR3 has 15 residues. V dropped 0 bases and J dropped 6 bases, with 13 bases sitting between them. The variable domain in full, with the rest retrieved from reference TRBV7-3 and TRBJ2-3, is GAGVSQTPSNKVTEKGKYVELRCDPISGHTALYWYRQSLGQGPEFLIYFQGTGAADDSGLPNDRFFAVRPEGSVSTLKIQRTERGDSAVYLCASSLTGSGGDTQYFGPGTRLTVL.

In its sample, this clone was seen once. This chain links TRBV6-5 with TRBJ2-7, with D perhaps TRBD1 (6 bases). Trimming shortened V by 8 bases and J by 3 bases, and 14 bases separated the two germline ends. The V gene's germline CDR1 is MNHEY and CDR2 SVGAGI. This CDR3 has 13 residues. The CDR3 protein is CASSSGQSYEQYF. CDR3 bases: TGTGCCAGCTCTTCTGGACAGAGCTACGAGCAGTACTTC.

This clone was found a few times. The chain joins TRBV5-1 to TRBJ2-7, with TRBD1 matching over 9 bases. V lost 1 base and J lost 6; bases outside the gene matches: 8. Germline CDR1 SGHRS, CDR2 YFSETQ. The CDR3 loop spans 15 amino acids. The CDR3 region has the DNA TGCGCCAGCAGCTTGTCCGAGACAGGGGGTCTCGAGCAGTACTTC. Protein sequence: CASSLSETGGLEQYF.

The rearrangement links TRBV5-1 to TRBJ2-5; TRBD2 might be the D (6 bases). The germline V gene has CDR1 SGHRS and CDR2 YFSETQ. CDR3 size: 15 residues. V dropped 3 bases and J dropped 7 bases, with 19 bases sitting between them. The CDR3 DNA sequence: TGCGCCAGCAGCTCGTCCCCGGGACTCCCCCCGACCCAGTACTTC. Its protein product is CASSSSPGLPPTQYF. The full variable domain, in which reference TRBV5-1 and TRBJ2-5 provide the parts outside the CDR3, is KAGVTQTPRYLIKTRGQQVTLSCSPISGHRSVSWYQQTPGQGLQFLFEYFSETQRNKGNFPGRFSGRQFSNSRSEMNVSTLELGDSALYLCASSSSPGLPPTQYFGPGTRLLVL.

The chain joins TRBV28 to TRBJ2-7; D possibly corresponds to TRBD1 (7 bases). Germline values: CDR1 MDHEN, CDR2 SYDVKM. The V and J ends lost 7 bases and 4 bases respectively, with 23 bases between them. The CDR3 is made up of 16 amino acids. The CDR3 nucleotides read TGTGCCAGCACCCCACTTGGTGGGCAGGGGGGTTACGAGCAGTACTTC. Translating gives CASTPLGGQGGYEQYF. Together with reference TRBV28 and TRBJ2-7, the CDR3 gives the full variable domain: DVKVTQSSRYLVKRTGEKVFLECVQDMDHENMFWYRQDPGLGLRLIYFSYDVKMKEKGDIPEGYSVSREKKERFSLILESASTNQTSMYLCASTPLGGQGGYEQYFGPGTRLTVT.